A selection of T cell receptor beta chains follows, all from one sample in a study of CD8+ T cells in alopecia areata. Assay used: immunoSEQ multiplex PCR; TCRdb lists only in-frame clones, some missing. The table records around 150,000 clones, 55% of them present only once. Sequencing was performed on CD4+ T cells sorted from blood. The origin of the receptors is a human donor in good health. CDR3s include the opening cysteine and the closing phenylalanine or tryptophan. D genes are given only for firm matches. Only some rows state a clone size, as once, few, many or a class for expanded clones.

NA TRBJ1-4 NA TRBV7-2 CASRTGTTNEKLFF TGTGCCAGCAGAACAGGGACAACTAATGAAAAACTGTTTTTT
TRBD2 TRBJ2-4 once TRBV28 CASSLTVVMASGQLKNIQYF TGTGCCAGCAGTTTAACGGTAGTGATGGCTAGCGGGCAGCTAAAAAACATTCAGTACTTC
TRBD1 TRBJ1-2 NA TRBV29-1 CSVARQGASGYTF TGCAGCGTTGCTCGGCAGGGGGCCAGCGGCTACACCTTC
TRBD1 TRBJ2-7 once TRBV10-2 CASGQVPYEQYF TGCGCCAGTGGACAGGTTCCCTACGAGCAGTACTTC
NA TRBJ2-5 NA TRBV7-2 CASSAAGTQYF TGTGCCAGCAGCGCGGCGGGGACCCAGTACTTC
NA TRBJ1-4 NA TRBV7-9 CASSSRESNEKLFF TGTGCCAGCAGCTCCAGGGAGTCTAATGAAAAACTGTTTTTT
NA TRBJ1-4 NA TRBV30 CAWSVNGQGKLFF TGTGCCTGGAGTGTAAACGGGCAGGGAAAACTGTTTTTT
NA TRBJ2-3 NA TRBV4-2 CASSQPDTQYF TGTGCCAGCAGCCAACCGGATACGCAGTATTTT
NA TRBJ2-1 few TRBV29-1 CSVEGQVGNEQFF TGCAGCGTTGAAGGCCAGGTGGGCAATGAGCAGTTCTTC
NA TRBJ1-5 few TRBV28 CASTPYAGQPQHF TGTGCCAGCACTCCCTATGCGGGTCAGCCCCAGCATTTT
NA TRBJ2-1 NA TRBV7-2 CASSLFSLAAEQFF TGTGCCAGCAGCTTATTTTCACTAGCCGCCGAGCAGTTCTTC
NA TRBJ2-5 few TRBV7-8 CASSSHRETQYF TGTGCCAGCAGCTCCCACAGGGAGACCCAGTACTTC
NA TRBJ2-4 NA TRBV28 CATERAPKNIQYF TGTGCCACAGAGCGAGCTCCCAAAAACATTCAGTACTTC
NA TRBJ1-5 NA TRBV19 CASSVTGSNQPQHF TGTGCCAGTAGTGTTACAGGAAGCAATCAGCCCCAGCATTTT
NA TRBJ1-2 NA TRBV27 CASGPKGIYGYTF TGTGCCAGTGGACCAAAGGGGATCTATGGCTACACCTTC
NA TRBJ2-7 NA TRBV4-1 CASSQPRDSYEQYF TGCGCCAGCAGCCAACCACGAGACTCCTACGAGCAGTACTTC
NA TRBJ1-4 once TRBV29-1 CSVYGGQGEKLFF TGCAGCGTGTATGGGGGGCAGGGTGAAAAACTGTTTTTT
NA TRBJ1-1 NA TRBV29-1 CSVETGRGSAAFF TGCAGCGTTGAAACCGGAAGGGGTAGTGCAGCTTTCTTT
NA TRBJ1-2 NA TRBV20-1 CSAEGNNGYTF TGCAGTGCCGAGGGTAATAACGGCTACACCTTC
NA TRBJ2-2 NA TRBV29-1 CSAVFGGPGELFF TGCAGCGCGGTGTTTGGGGGCCCCGGGGAGCTGTTTTTT
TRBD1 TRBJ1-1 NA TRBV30 CACDRGVTEAFF TGTGCCTGCGACAGGGGGGTAACTGAAGCTTTCTTT
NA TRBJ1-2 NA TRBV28 CASSLTGARNGYTF TGTGCCAGCAGTTTAACCGGGGCGCGTAATGGCTACACCTTC
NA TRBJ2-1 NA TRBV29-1 CSARRGNEQFF TGCAGCGCTCGTAGGGGGAATGAGCAGTTCTTC
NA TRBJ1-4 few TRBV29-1 CSVGRGGEKLFF TGCAGCGTTGGCAGGGGCGGTGAAAAACTGTTTTTT
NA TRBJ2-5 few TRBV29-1 CSARQETQYF TGCAGCGCTAGACAAGAGACCCAGTACTTC
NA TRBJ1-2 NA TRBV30 CAWSLGHGYGYTF TGTGCCTGGAGTTTGGGTCATGGGTATGGCTACACCTTC
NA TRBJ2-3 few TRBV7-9 CASSFTDTQYF TGTGCCAGCAGCTTCACAGATACGCAGTATTTT
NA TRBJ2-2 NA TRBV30 CAWRSSTNTGELFF TGTGCCTGGAGGAGTAGTACGAACACCGGGGAGCTGTTTTTT
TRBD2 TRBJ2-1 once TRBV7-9 CASSYRLAGEYEQFF TGTGCCAGCAGCTATCGACTAGCGGGAGAATATGAGCAGTTCTTC
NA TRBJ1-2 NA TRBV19 CASHSRNYGYTF TGTGCCAGTCACTCCCGGAACTATGGCTACACCTTC
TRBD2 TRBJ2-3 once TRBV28 CASSQTAVWSGSGDTQYF TGTGCCAGCAGTCAGACCGCGGTGTGGAGCGGGAGTGGCGATACGCAGTATTTT
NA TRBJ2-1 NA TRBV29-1 CSVEGGTWEWDEQFF TGCAGCGTTGAAGGTGGAACGTGGGAGTGGGATGAGCAGTTCTTC
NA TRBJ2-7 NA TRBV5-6 CASSLTGIYEQYF TGTGCCAGCAGCTTGACAGGGATCTACGAGCAGTACTTC
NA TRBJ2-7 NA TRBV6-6 CASSPQRGVSHEQYF TGTGCCAGCAGCCCACAAAGGGGGGTCTCCCACGAGCAGTACTTC
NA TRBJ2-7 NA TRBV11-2 CASSSVQQAGEQYF TGTGCCAGCAGTTCAGTCCAACAAGCGGGCGAGCAGTACTTC